Below, one TCR beta chain is given with its context. The target antigen is unknown. The sample originates from a study of molecular identifiers for immune sequencing clone quantification. Previously described methods and listed TCR primers were used for bulk TCR libraries. Each CDR3 protein gets one entry after TCRdb re-called the PCR reads with MiXCR. Counted here are under 350,000 distinct CDR3 sequences, roughly 24% occurring once; the ten biggest clones make up about 0.71%. Naive CD8 T cells were picked out by sorting for CD8+CD4-CCR7+CD45RA+. The study's findings and limits: Effector cells had over 97% of their molecules in clones above 20 RNA copies, while naive cells had under 1%. With a barcode shared among identical TCR molecules, highly expanded clone sizes could be underestimated.

CDR1 and CDR2 from the germline V gene are SGHRS and YFSETQ. Trimming removed 0 bases at V and 8 bases at J, with 17 bases between. This CDR3 region has 15 residues. V and J are TRBV5-1 and TRBJ1-2; a weak D match, TRBD1 (6 bases). The TCR sequence derives from a human donor in good health. Some libraries in this study had Jurkat cell RNA spiked in. The specimen was naive CD8+ T cells from blood, with Jurkat cell RNA spiked in. The subset is: FACS-sorted CD8+CD4-CCR7+CD45RA+ naive T cells. The CDR3 is CASSLESPTGRGYTF. The CDR3 nucleotides read TGCGCCAGCAGCTTGGAATCCCCTACAGGGAGAGGCTACACCTTC. Full variable domain (outside the CDR3, taken from reference TRBV5-1 and TRBJ1-2): KAGVTQTPRYLIKTRGQQVTLSCSPISGHRSVSWYQQTPGQGLQFLFEYFSETQRNKGNFPGRFSGRQFSNSRSEMNVSTLELGDSALYLCASSLESPTGRGYTFGSGTRLTVV.